The 13 T cell receptor beta chains in this list originate from one sample, sequenced in a study of blood T cell repertoires in COVID-19. Profiled with immunoSEQ multiplex PCR; TCRdb holds only in-frame clones, not every one. The sample lists over 55,000 clones; less than 90% were seen once. Sequenced material: peripheral blood. These receptors came from a middle-aged man with active COVID-19.

The chain carries TRBV9 and TRBJ2-7; possibly TRBD1 for D (5 bases). The CDR3 is made up of 13 amino acids. Germline V gives CDR1 SGDLS, CDR2 YYNGEE. Trimming left V 0 bases short and J 5 bases short, with 9 bases between. For the CDR3, the DNA is TGTGCCAGCAGCGTAGTAGTAGGGGACGAGCAGTACTTC. This encodes CASSVVVGDEQYF. Based on the CDR3 plus reference TRBV9 and TRBJ2-7, the full variable domain is DSGVTQTPKHLITATGQRVTLRCSPRSGDLSVYWYQQSLDQGLQFLIQYYNGEERAKGNILERFSAQQFPDLHSELNLSSLELGDSALYFCASSVVVGDEQYFGPGTRLTVT.

The genes are TRBV19 and TRBJ2-1; D is perhaps TRBD1 (6 bases). Germline CDR1 is LNHDA and CDR2 is SQIVND (reference sequence). Trimming took 5 bases from V and 1 from J, leaving 9 bases between them. The length of the CDR3 is 14 residues. The CDR3 DNA reads as TGTGCCAGTAGTCCGGGACATTCCTACAATGAGCAGTTCTTC. It yields the protein CASSPGHSYNEQFF.

This clone was detected once. The V gene is TRBV14, the J gene TRBJ1-1; 7 bases fit TRBD1. Germline assignment: CDR1 SGHDN and CDR2 FVKESK. The V gene end was trimmed by 6 bases and the J gene end by 2 bases; junction bases not matched to a gene: 9. The length of the CDR3 is 15 residues. The DNA of the CDR3 is TGTGCCAGCAGTCGGGATCGACAGGGCAACACTGAAGCTTTCTTT. It translates to CASSRDRQGNTEAFF.

The chain has TRBV7-2 and TRBJ1-2; the D gene is possibly TRBD1 (5 bases). V dropped 8 bases and J dropped 5 bases, with 15 bases sitting between them. The CDR3 loop spans 13 amino acids. Germline CDR1 and CDR2: SGHTA and FQGNSA. The CDR3 DNA is TGTGCCAGCGGGGGGGAATACCGTTATGGCTACACCTTC. Protein product: CASGGEYRYGYTF.

This clone was seen a single time. The V gene is TRBV7-9, the J gene TRBJ1-3; no clear D gene. V was pared by 8 bases and J by 3 bases, with 8 bases between. Germline V gene data show CDR1 as SEHNR and CDR2 as FQNEAQ (reference sequence). The CDR3 extends over 12 amino acids. CDR3 amino acids: CASLPGGNTIYF. The CDR3 nucleotides are TGTGCCAGCCTCCCCGGTGGAAACACCATATATTTT.

CDR3: CASSVWGGANTGELFF. The CDR3 nucleotides read TGTGCCAGCAGCGTGTGGGGCGGCGCGAACACCGGGGAGCTGTTTTTT. The chain is built from TRBV2 and TRBJ2-2; a possible D gene is TRBD1 (5 bases). The CDR3 runs to 16 residues. Germline-derived CDR1 and CDR2 are SNHLY and FYNNEI. With 6 bases removed from V and 0 bases from J, the gap between germline ends came to 14 bases.

The J gene is TRBJ2-7, the V gene TRBV14; TRBD1 agrees at 10 bases. Germline V lookup: CDR1 SGHDN, CDR2 FVKESK. The ends lost 1 base at V and 2 bases at J; junction bases unmatched: 5. The CDR3 spans 16 residues. CDR3 protein: CASSQGGTGVPYEQYF. CDR3 coding DNA: TGTGCCAGCAGCCAAGGCGGGACAGGGGTTCCCTACGAGCAGTACTTC.

The genes are TRBV6-1 and TRBJ2-5; D unclear. V was cut by 2 bases and J by 10 bases, with 8 bases left in between. This CDR3 has 11 residues. Germline CDR1 and CDR2: MNHNS and SASEGT. CDR3 sequence reads: CASSEQEDQYF. The CDR3 region has the DNA TGTGCCAGCAGTGAACAGGAAGACCAGTACTTC.

This clone was counted once. This chain links TRBV5-6 with TRBJ2-3; 8 nucleotides match TRBD1. This CDR3 is 15 amino acids long. From germline, CDR1 is SGHDT and CDR2 YYEEEE. J was trimmed by 1 base and V by 0 bases; bases with no gene match: 1. CDR3 coding DNA: TGTGCCAGCAGCTTGGTGGGACAGGGCACAGATACGCAGTATTTT. The encoded protein is CASSLVGQGTDTQYF.

This rearrangement joins TRBV6-4 to TRBJ1-2; 11 nucleotides align to TRBD1. CDR1 is MRHNA, CDR2 SNTAGT, per germline. V dropped 0 bases and J dropped 8; count of bases not matched to a gene: 2. CDR3 length: 14 amino acids. In DNA, the CDR3 is TGTGCCAGCAGTGACTCGGGACAGGGGGAAGGCTACACCTTC. Protein product: CASSDSGQGEGYTF.

In this sample, this clone turned up once. The rearrangement links TRBV5-4 to TRBJ1-6; D is possibly TRBD1 (5 bases). Germline loops: CDR1 SGHNT, CDR2 YYREEE (reference sequence). The CDR3 sequence is 14 residues long. Trimming removed 2 bases from V and 4 bases from J, with 7 bases in between. The CDR3 DNA is TGTGCCAGCAGCTTCGACAGATATAATTCACCCCTCCACTTT. It codes for CASSFDRYNSPLHF.

In its sample, this clone was seen a few times. This chain links TRBV29-1 with TRBJ2-7; unclear D gene. Germline CDR1 reads SQVTM; CDR2 reads ANQGSEA. V shed 6 bases and J shed 0 bases, with 9 bases lying between them. This CDR3 has 12 residues. The DNA of the CDR3 is TGCAGCGTCGTACCCAGCTCCTACGAGCAGTACTTC. Protein sequence: CSVVPSSYEQYF.

The rearrangement uses TRBV10-2 and TRBJ2-2, with a tentative D call TRBD2 (6 bases). Trimming left V 5 bases short and J 5 bases short, with 15 bases between. Germline CDR1 and CDR2: WSHSY and SAAADI. This CDR3 contains 15 residues. CDR3 loop: CASSLLSGETGELFF. DNA for the CDR3: TGCGCCAGCAGTTTGTTGTCGGGAGAGACCGGGGAGCTGTTTTTT.